A selection of T cell receptor beta chains follows, all from one sample in a study of T cell repertoires and Cas9 in healthy adults. Using immunoSEQ multiplex PCR, the repertoire was profiled, and TCRdb retains in-frame clones only, with some absent. Of tens of thousands of clones listed, 75% to 95% were seen once; the top ten hold roughly 1.4%. Sequenced sample: CD4+ effector T cells (CD127+, CD25-, CD137-, CD154-) from PBMCs; culture status not recorded. Source of these receptors: a human donor in good health. Both conserved end residues are part of each CDR3. Clone size appears in some rows only: once, few, many, or a class for an expanded clone.

v_call: TRBV7-2; j_call: TRBJ2-2; clone_size: -; cdr3_aa: CASSPRSGRSTGELFF
v_call: TRBV28; j_call: TRBJ2-2; clone_size: -; cdr3_aa: CASTPTGTGNTGELFF
v_call: TRBV6-6; j_call: TRBJ1-2; clone_size: -; cdr3_aa: CASSPRGWDYGYTF
v_call: TRBV14; j_call: TRBJ2-5; clone_size: -; cdr3_aa: CASSQESGGRFGETQYF
v_call: TRBV7-7; j_call: TRBJ2-3; clone_size: -; cdr3_aa: CASSLARVDTQYF
v_call: TRBV6-6; j_call: TRBJ1-2; clone_size: once; cdr3_aa: CASSTYDGNYGYTF
v_call: TRBV20-1; j_call: TRBJ2-3; clone_size: -; cdr3_aa: CSTEGGDTQYF
v_call: TRBV4-2; j_call: TRBJ2-3; clone_size: -; cdr3_aa: CASSQRRSTDTQYF
v_call: TRBV5-8; j_call: TRBJ2-3; clone_size: -; cdr3_aa: CASSQNSGRLSTDTQYF
v_call: TRBV28; j_call: TRBJ1-5; clone_size: -; cdr3_aa: CASSLNRRHSNQPQHF
v_call: TRBV6-1; j_call: TRBJ1-1; clone_size: -; cdr3_aa: CASSARQGSTEAFF
v_call: TRBV7-3; j_call: TRBJ2-1; clone_size: -; cdr3_aa: CASSLRVTGEQFF
v_call: TRBV10-3; j_call: TRBJ1-1; clone_size: -; cdr3_aa: CAISDPVPGGSSEAFF
v_call: TRBV2; j_call: TRBJ2-7; clone_size: -; cdr3_aa: CASSEAIVGGGEQYF
v_call: TRBV11-1; j_call: TRBJ2-7; clone_size: -; cdr3_aa: CASSFSTGSSYEQYF
v_call: TRBV7-2; j_call: TRBJ2-3; clone_size: few; cdr3_aa: CASSQMGSVRSDTQYF